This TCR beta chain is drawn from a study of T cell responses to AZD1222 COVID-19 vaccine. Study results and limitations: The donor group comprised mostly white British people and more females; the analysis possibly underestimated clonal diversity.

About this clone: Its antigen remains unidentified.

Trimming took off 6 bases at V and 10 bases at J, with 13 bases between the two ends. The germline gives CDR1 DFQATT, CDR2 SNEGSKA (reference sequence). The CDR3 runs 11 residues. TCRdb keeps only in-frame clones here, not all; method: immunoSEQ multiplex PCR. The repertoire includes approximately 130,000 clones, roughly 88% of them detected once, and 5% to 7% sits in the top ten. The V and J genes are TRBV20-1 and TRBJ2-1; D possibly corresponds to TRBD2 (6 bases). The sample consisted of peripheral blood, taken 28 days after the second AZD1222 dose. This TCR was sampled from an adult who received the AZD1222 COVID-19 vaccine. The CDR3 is CSARDLGEQFF. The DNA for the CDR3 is TGCAGTGCAAGGGACTTGGGGGAGCAGTTCTTC.